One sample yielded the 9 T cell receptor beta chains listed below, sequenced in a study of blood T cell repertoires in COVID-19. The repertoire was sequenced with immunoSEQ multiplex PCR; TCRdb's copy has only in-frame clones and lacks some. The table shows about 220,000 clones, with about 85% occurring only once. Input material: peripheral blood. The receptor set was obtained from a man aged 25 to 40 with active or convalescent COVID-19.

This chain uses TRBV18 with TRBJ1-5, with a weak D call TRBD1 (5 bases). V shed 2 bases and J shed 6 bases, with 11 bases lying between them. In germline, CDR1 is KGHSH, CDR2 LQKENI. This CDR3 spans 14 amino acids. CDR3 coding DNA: TGTGCCAGCTCACCAGAAAGGGGTACTCAGCCCCAGCATTTT. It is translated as CASSPERGTQPQHF. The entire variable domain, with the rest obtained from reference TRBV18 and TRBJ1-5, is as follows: NAGVMQNPRHLVRRRGQEARLRCSPMKGHSHVYWYRQLPEEGLKFMVYLQKENIIDESGMPKERFSAEFPKEGPSILRIQQVVRGDSAAYFCASSPERGTQPQHFGDGTRLSIL.

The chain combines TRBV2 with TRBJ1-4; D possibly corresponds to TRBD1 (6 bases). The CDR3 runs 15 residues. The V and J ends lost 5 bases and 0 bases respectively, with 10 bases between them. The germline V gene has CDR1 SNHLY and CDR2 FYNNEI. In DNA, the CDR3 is TGTGCCAGCAGTAGGGACATTGCAACTAATGAAAAACTGTTTTTT. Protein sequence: CASSRDIATNEKLFF.

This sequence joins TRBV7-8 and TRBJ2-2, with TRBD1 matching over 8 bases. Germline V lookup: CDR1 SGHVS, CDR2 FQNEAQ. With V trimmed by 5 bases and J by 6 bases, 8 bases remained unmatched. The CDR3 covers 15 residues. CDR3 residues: CASSVDRASPGELFF. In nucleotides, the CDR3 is TGTGCCAGCAGCGTGGACAGGGCATCCCCCGGGGAGCTGTTTTTT.

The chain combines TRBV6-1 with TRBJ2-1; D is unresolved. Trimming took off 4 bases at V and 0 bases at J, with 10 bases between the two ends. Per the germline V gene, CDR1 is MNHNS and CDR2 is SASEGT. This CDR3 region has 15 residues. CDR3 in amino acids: CASSGVKPSYNEQFF. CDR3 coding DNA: TGTGCCAGCAGTGGAGTTAAACCCTCCTACAATGAGCAGTTCTTC.

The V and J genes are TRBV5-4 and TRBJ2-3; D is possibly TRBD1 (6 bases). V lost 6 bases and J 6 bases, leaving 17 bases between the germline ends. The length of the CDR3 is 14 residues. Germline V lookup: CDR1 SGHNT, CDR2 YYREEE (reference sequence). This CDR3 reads CASNLGGLMDTQYF. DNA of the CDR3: TGTGCCAGCAACCTAGGGGGTCTGATGGATACGCAGTATTTT.

The CDR3 protein is CASSTQGYNEQFF. CDR3 nucleotide sequence: TGTGCCAGTAGTACACAGGGCTACAATGAGCAGTTCTTC. The J gene is TRBJ2-1, the V gene TRBV19; a possible D gene is TRBD1 (6 bases). CDR1 and CDR2 (germline): LNHDA, SQIVND (reference sequence). The ends were cut back, 4 bases at V and 3 bases at J, with 7 bases in the middle. The CDR3 totals 13 residues.

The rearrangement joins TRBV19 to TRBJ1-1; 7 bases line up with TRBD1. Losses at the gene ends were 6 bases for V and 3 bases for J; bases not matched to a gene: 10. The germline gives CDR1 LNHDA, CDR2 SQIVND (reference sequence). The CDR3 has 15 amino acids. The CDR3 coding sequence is TGTGCCAGTAGGTTGCTGGGACAGACGTACACTGAAGCTTTCTTT. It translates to CASRLLGQTYTEAFF.

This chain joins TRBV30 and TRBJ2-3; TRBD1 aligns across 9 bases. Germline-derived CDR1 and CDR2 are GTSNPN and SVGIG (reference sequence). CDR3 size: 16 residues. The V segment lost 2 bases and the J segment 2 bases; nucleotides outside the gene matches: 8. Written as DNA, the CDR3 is TGTGCCTGGAGTCGGGGGACAGGGACTACCACAGATACGCAGTATTTT. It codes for CAWSRGTGTTTDTQYF.

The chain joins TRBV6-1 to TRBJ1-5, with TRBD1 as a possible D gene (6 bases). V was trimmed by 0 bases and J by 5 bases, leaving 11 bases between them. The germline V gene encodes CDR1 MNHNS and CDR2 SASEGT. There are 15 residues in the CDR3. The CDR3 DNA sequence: TGTGCCAGCAGTGAAGCGCCGGGGGGGCATCAGCCCCAGCATTTT. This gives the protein CASSEAPGGHQPQHF.